This T cell receptor beta chain was found in a study of cytomegalovirus exposure and HLA in healthy donors. It was with 60 Vbeta and 13 Jbeta primers that the PCR ran. Libraries were prepared by immunoSEQ multiplex PCR; TCRdb keeps only in-frame clonotypes and omits some of them. The sample yields under 150,000 clones, 65% to 80% seen once. Germline V gives CDR1 SGHRS, CDR2 YFSETQ. The CDR3 runs to 16 residues. V dropped 4 bases and J dropped 0 bases, with 13 bases sitting between them. This TCR derives from a woman aged 40 to 50 in good health and CMV-seronegative. Sequenced input: PBMCs. The gene calls are TRBV5-1 and TRBJ2-2; the D gene is possibly TRBD1 (6 bases). CDR3 residues: CASSLRQASNTGELFF. CDR3 in DNA: TGCGCCAGCAGCCTGAGACAGGCCTCGAACACCGGGGAGCTGTTTTTT.